The sequence of this T cell receptor (beta chain) was determined in a study of blood T cell repertoires in COVID-19. Whole-study context: Specimens from acute and convalescent COVID-19 originated in the United States, Italy and Spain. PBMCs, B-cell-depleted T cells, or T cells provided the cDNA or gDNA that made up the material.

Some clones are missing from TCRdb's copy, which holds only in-frame ones; the method was immunoSEQ multiplex PCR. The table has about 220,000 clones, approximately 85% seen once. One Seattle source followed patients from active infection through their disease course. The sequenced sample consisted of peripheral blood. This TCR was recovered from an older woman with COVID-19, enrolled during active disease.

CDR3 amino acids: CASSPETRPNTEAFF. The CDR3 DNA reads TGTGCCAGCAGCCCGGAGACCCGGCCGAACACTGAAGCTTTCTTT. J is TRBJ1-1 and V is TRBV7-3; D gene uncertain. Germline V lookup: CDR1 SGHTA, CDR2 FQGTGA. Trimming pared 5 bases from V and 1 base from J, leaving 14 bases between. The CDR3 runs 15 residues.